This T cell receptor (beta chain) was observed in a study of Ad26.COV2.S vaccination and SARS-CoV-2 variants. Overall study context: Among those in the COV1001 Ad26.COV2.S trial arm was the donor. Once, or twice with 56 days between doses, Ad26.COV2.S was given intramuscularly. General study points: Non-spike TCR breadth showed similarity between vaccine and placebo recipients.

Looked up from germline, CDR1 is SQVTM and CDR2 is ANQGSEA. With 4 bases removed from V and 3 bases from J, the gap between germline ends came to 15 bases. The CDR3 is 14 amino acids. TCRdb keeps only in-frame clones here, not all; method: immunoSEQ multiplex PCR. This table holds about 320,000 clones, roughly 90% found once. Concerning this clone: Its specificity is not known.

The treatment was: around 19 received Ad26.COV2.S at low or high dose, single or two shots; about 5 received placebo; per-sample allocation not given. At day 63 after the first vaccine or placebo injection, samples were drawn. Based in Boston, the donor was an adult of 18-55 years. This sequence was found in a person aged 18 to 65 who received the Ad26.COV2.S COVID-19 vaccine or a placebo. This specimen was peripheral blood, taken in a trial of Ad26.COV2.S vaccine versus placebo. This sequence joins TRBV29-1 and TRBJ1-1; TRBD1 is a possible D gene (6 bases). The CDR3 nucleotides are TGCAGCGTTGCCTCGGGGGGCAGGGACACTGAAGCTTTCTTT. Protein product: CSVASGGRDTEAFF.